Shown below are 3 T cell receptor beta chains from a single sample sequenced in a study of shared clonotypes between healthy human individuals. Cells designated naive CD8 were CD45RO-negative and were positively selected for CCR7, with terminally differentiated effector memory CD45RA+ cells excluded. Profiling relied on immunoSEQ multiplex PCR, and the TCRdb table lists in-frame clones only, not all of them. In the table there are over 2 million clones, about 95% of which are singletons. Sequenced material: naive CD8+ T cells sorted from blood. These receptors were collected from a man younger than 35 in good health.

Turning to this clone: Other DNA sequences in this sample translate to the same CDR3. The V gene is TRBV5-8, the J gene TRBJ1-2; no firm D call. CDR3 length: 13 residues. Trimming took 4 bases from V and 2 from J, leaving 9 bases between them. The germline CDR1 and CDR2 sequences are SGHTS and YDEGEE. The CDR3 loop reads CASSLDGNYGYTF. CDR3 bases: TGTGCCAGCAGCCTGGACGGGAACTATGGCTACACCTTC.

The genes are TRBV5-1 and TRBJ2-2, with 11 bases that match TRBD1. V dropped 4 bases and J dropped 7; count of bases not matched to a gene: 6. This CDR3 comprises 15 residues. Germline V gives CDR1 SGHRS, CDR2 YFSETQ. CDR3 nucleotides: TGCGCCAGCAGCCAGGACAGGGGGCTCGGCGGGGAGCTGTTTTTT. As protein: CASSQDRGLGGELFF.

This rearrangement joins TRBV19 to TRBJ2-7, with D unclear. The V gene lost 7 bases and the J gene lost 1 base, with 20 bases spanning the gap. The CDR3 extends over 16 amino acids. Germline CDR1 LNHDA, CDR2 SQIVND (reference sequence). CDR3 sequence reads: CASKQDGVVDSYEQYF. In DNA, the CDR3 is TGTGCCAGTAAGCAAGATGGGGTGGTCGATTCCTACGAGCAGTACTTC.